The 28 T cell receptor beta chains below come from one sample, sequenced in a study of T cell responses to AZD1222 COVID-19 vaccine. Generated by immunoSEQ multiplex PCR, the TCRdb table keeps only in-frame clones and is missing some. The sample has some 140,000 clones, more than 85% seen once. The sample in question was peripheral blood, obtained on day 0 of AZD1222 vaccination. The receptor source for this set is an adult in good health.

V usage is TRBV7-3 and J usage is TRBJ1-1, with D maybe TRBD1 (5 bases). The CDR3 runs to 13 residues. Germline V CDR1 and CDR2: SGHTA, FQGTGA. V lost 2 bases to trimming and J lost 1 base, with 5 bases between them. The CDR3 nucleotides read TGTGCCAGCAGCTTACAGGGGAACACTGAAGCTTTCTTT. It encodes CASSLQGNTEAFF.

This rearrangement joins TRBV2 to TRBJ2-5; the D gene is possibly TRBD1 (6 bases). Germline CDR1 and CDR2: SNHLY and FYNNEI. This CDR3 is built from 12 residues. The V end was cut by 8 bases, the J end by 0 bases, with 7 bases between. The CDR3 DNA is TGTGCCAGCCAGGGGTACCAAGAGACCCAGTACTTC. It encodes CASQGYQETQYF.

This rearrangement joins TRBV3-1 (or the pseudogene TRBV3-2) to TRBJ1-2; 9 nucleotides align to TRBD1. The CDR3 is 14 residues long. With 5 bases clipped from V and 5 bases from J, the junction kept 6 bases outside the gene matches. CDR1 and CDR2 (germline): LGHDT, YNNKEL (reference sequence). CDR3 DNA: TGTGCCAGCAGCAGGACAGGGGCGGGGTATGGCTACACCTTC. Encoded protein: CASSRTGAGYGYTF.

This chain connects TRBV29-1 to TRBJ1-5; D is perhaps TRBD1 (6 bases). Germline values: CDR1 SQVTM, CDR2 ANQGSEA. CDR3 length equals 15 residues. V was cut by 4 bases and J by 3 bases, with 16 bases left in between. CDR3 nucleotide sequence: TGCAGCGTTGGATCGAGTGGACAGCCCAATCAGCCCCAGCATTTT. This gives the protein CSVGSSGQPNQPQHF.

The chain uses TRBV5-6 and TRBJ2-7; unclear D gene. This CDR3 has 13 amino acids. The germline gives CDR1 SGHDT, CDR2 YYEEEE. Between the trimmed V and J ends, which lost 2 bases and 3 bases, there was a span of 9 bases. CDR3 loop: CASSFGLGYEQYF. CDR3 sequence (DNA): TGTGCCAGCAGCTTCGGATTGGGCTACGAGCAGTACTTC.

V is TRBV5-6 and J is TRBJ2-3; TRBD2 aligns across 9 bases. Germline V lookup: CDR1 SGHDT, CDR2 YYEEEE. V lost 2 bases to trimming and J lost 3 bases; unmatched junction nucleotides: 4. CDR3 length equals 15 residues. CDR3 loop: CASSFSGRATDTQYF. As DNA, the CDR3 is TGTGCCAGCAGCTTTAGCGGGAGAGCGACAGATACGCAGTATTTT.

The V and J genes are TRBV12-3 or TRBV12-4 and TRBJ2-1, with D perhaps TRBD2 (5 bases). The CDR3 runs 12 residues. The V gene lost 6 bases and the J gene lost 5 bases, with 8 bases spanning the gap. The CDR3 DNA reads TGTGCCAGCAGGGCGAGGGACAATGAGCAGTTCTTC. Amino acid sequence: CASRARDNEQFF.

J is TRBJ1-2 and V is TRBV7-8; 8 positions agree with TRBD1. The V gene end was trimmed by 2 bases and the J gene end by 2 bases; junction bases not matched to a gene: 7. This CDR3 comprises 16 residues. Looked up from germline, CDR1 is SGHVS and CDR2 is FQNEAQ. CDR3 sequence reads: CASSLTDREGNYGYTF. The CDR3 DNA reads as TGTGCCAGCAGCTTAACGGACAGGGAGGGCAACTATGGCTACACCTTC.

CDR3 sequence (DNA): TGTGCCACCAGCCGAGGGACAGAAACGGGGTGGTATGAAAAACTGTTTTTT. It yields the protein CATSRGTETGWYEKLFF. The J gene is TRBJ1-4, the V gene TRBV15; TRBD1 aligns across 7 bases. Germline V gene sequence: CDR1 LNHNV, CDR2 YYDKDF (reference sequence). V was clipped by 5 bases and J by 6 bases; unmatched bases: 15. The CDR3 sequence is 17 residues long.

This clone was recorded once. The chain uses TRBV24-1 and TRBJ2-1, with 8 nucleotides matching TRBD1. The CDR3 totals 14 residues. Germline loops: CDR1 KGHDR, CDR2 SFDVKD. J was trimmed by 7 bases and V by 6 bases; bases with no gene match: 7. CDR3 loop: CATSQGTGENEQFF. The CDR3 DNA reads TGTGCCACCAGTCAAGGGACAGGTGAGAATGAGCAGTTCTTC.

The genes are TRBV10-3 and TRBJ1-5; unclear D gene. The CDR3 is made up of 16 amino acids. Trimming shortened V by 5 bases and J by 0 bases, and 14 bases separated the two germline ends. Germline CDR1 and CDR2: ENHRY and SYGVKD. In nucleotides, the CDR3 is TGTGCCATCAGTCGGGCAGGTGGGAATAGCAATCAGCCCCAGCATTTT. The encoded protein is CAISRAGGNSNQPQHF.

The chain employs TRBV6-4 and TRBJ2-6; D unresolved. Germline V CDR1 and CDR2: MRHNA, SNTAGT. V was pared by 6 bases and J by 6 bases, with 15 bases between. This CDR3 is built from 15 residues. The CDR3 DNA reads as TGTGCCAGCAGCCCCTGGCCTCGCGCGGCCAACGTCCTGACTTTC. Protein sequence: CASSPWPRAANVLTF.

The chain joins TRBV9 to TRBJ1-5; 9 nucleotides match TRBD1. The junction had 12 bases not matched to a gene; V was cut back by 6 bases and J by 2 bases. The CDR3 totals 17 residues. The germline gives CDR1 SGDLS, CDR2 YYNGEE. Here the CDR3 reads CASKPWTGVEGNQPQHF. CDR3 nucleotides: TGTGCCAGCAAACCCTGGACAGGGGTCGAAGGCAATCAGCCCCAGCATTTT.

The chain joins TRBV3-1 (or the pseudogene TRBV3-2) to TRBJ1-1; D remains unclear. Germline loops: CDR1 LGHDT, CDR2 YNNKEL (reference sequence). V dropped 0 bases and J dropped 7 bases, with 6 bases sitting between them. This CDR3 contains 12 residues. CDR3 in amino acids: CASSQEWGEAFF. The CDR3 nucleotides read TGTGCCAGCAGCCAAGAGTGGGGTGAAGCTTTCTTT.

The chain uses TRBV15 and TRBJ2-7, with D perhaps matching TRBD1 (6 bases). Trimming pared 0 bases from V and 6 bases from J, leaving 9 bases between. The CDR3 length is 13 residues. CDR1 LNHNV and CDR2 YYDKDF come from the germline V gene (reference sequence). Written as DNA, the CDR3 is TGTGCCACCAGCAGAGATACAGGGTTCGAGCAGTACTTC. Residues: CATSRDTGFEQYF.

V gene TRBV27 combines with J gene TRBJ2-5; D possibly uses TRBD1 or TRBD2 (5 bases each). CDR3 length equals 15 residues. Between the trimmed V and J ends, which lost 3 bases and 5 bases, there was a span of 16 bases. Germline values: CDR1 MNHEY, CDR2 SMNVEV (reference sequence). The CDR3 region is CASSFTRRGSETQYF. The CDR3 region has the DNA TGTGCCAGCAGTTTTACTAGAAGGGGATCGGAGACCCAGTACTTC.

In its sample, this clone was seen a few times. The chain employs TRBV27 and TRBJ2-1, with D perhaps given as TRBD1 or TRBD2 (6 bases each). V was trimmed by 3 bases and J by 5 bases, leaving 11 bases between them. CDR3 length equals 14 residues. CDR1 MNHEY and CDR2 SMNVEV come from the germline V gene (reference sequence). CDR3 amino acids: CASSFTGAHNEQFF. CDR3 in DNA: TGTGCCAGCAGTTTTACGGGGGCGCACAATGAGCAGTTCTTC.

V is TRBV10-2 and J is TRBJ2-2; D is ambiguous. Trimming stripped 5 bases from V and 9 bases from J, with 7 bases between. This CDR3 comprises 11 residues. Germline V gene lookup returns CDR1 WSHSY and CDR2 SAAADI. The CDR3 nucleotides are TGCGCCAGCAGTAAAGGGTGGGAGCTGTTTTTT. Residues: CASSKGWELFF.

The CDR3 sequence is CAWGRGDDNYGYTF. DNA of the CDR3: TGTGCTTGGGGCAGGGGCGACGATAACTATGGCTACACCTTC. The J gene is TRBJ1-2, the V gene TRBV28; D is possibly TRBD1 (6 bases). Per the germline V gene, CDR1 is MDHEN and CDR2 is SYDVKM. This CDR3 spans 14 amino acids.

The chain carries TRBV27 and TRBJ1-1; D gene ambiguous. The CDR3 is 13 residues long. Per germline, CDR1 MNHEY and CDR2 SMNVEV (reference sequence). Deletions cut 6 bases from V and 5 bases from J, with 13 bases between. CDR3 sequence: CASSPILGTEAFF. Here the CDR3 DNA reads TGTGCCAGCAGCCCCATCTTGGGGACTGAAGCTTTCTTT.

The V and J genes are TRBV3-1 (or the pseudogene TRBV3-2) and TRBJ1-5, with D unclear. This CDR3 is 13 amino acids long. Germline V gene data show CDR1 as LGHDT and CDR2 as YNNKEL (reference sequence). V was cut by 4 bases and J by 0 bases, with 4 bases left in between. The CDR3, as DNA: TGTGCCAGCAGCCGAGATAGCAATCAGCCCCAGCATTTT. Translating gives CASSRDSNQPQHF.

V is TRBV2 and J is TRBJ2-7, with 7 bases fitting TRBD1. With 8 bases clipped from V and 5 bases from J, the junction kept 6 bases outside the gene matches. The CDR3 covers 12 residues. In germline, CDR1 is SNHLY, CDR2 FYNNEI. The CDR3 is CASLQGNDEQYF. The CDR3 region has the DNA TGTGCCAGCCTACAGGGGAATGACGAGCAGTACTTC.

This sequence joins TRBV7-9 and TRBJ1-4; a possible D gene is TRBD1 (6 bases). CDR3 size: 15 residues. The V gene's germline CDR1 is SEHNR and CDR2 FQNEAQ (reference sequence). The V gene lost 1 base and the J gene lost 7 bases, with 13 bases spanning the gap. The DNA of the CDR3 is TGTGCCAGCAGCTTAGTCACGGGGGCGGTTGAAAAACTGTTTTTT. Encoded protein: CASSLVTGAVEKLFF.

This clone was counted a few times. The rearrangement joins TRBV5-4 to TRBJ1-6; D remains ambiguous. CDR1 and CDR2 (germline): SGHNT, YYREEE (reference sequence). Trimming cost V 0 bases and J 5 bases, with 12 bases left between them. CDR3 length: 16 residues. The CDR3 region has the DNA TGTGCCAGCAGCTTGGCCGGAGGGAGAAATAATTCACCCCTCCACTTT. Translating gives CASSLAGGRNNSPLHF.

This chain connects TRBV6-5 to TRBJ2-5; the D gene is possibly TRBD1 (5 bases). The germline gives CDR1 MNHEY, CDR2 SVGAGI. The V end lost 8 bases, the J end lost 2 bases, and 15 bases lay between the germline ends. The CDR3 runs to 14 residues. CDR3 protein: CASGHTSQQETQYF. The DNA for the CDR3 is TGTGCCAGCGGACACACGTCCCAGCAAGAGACCCAGTACTTC.

J is TRBJ1-5 and V is TRBV28; D is undetermined. V lost 3 bases and J 7 bases, leaving 4 bases between the germline ends. The germline V gene has CDR1 MDHEN and CDR2 SYDVKM. This CDR3 is built from 11 residues. The CDR3: CASSLTQPQHF. The CDR3 nucleotides are TGTGCCAGCAGTTTGACCCAGCCCCAGCATTTT.

This sequence joins TRBV27 and TRBJ2-7, with 10 bases aligning to TRBD2. Per germline, CDR1 MNHEY and CDR2 SMNVEV (reference sequence). Trimming removed 4 bases from V and 2 bases from J; junction bases left unmatched: 11. CDR3 length: 17 residues. The CDR3 nucleotides read TGTGCCAGCAGTTGGGGGACTAGCGAGAACCTTCCCTACGAGCAGTACTTC. Protein sequence: CASSWGTSENLPYEQYF.

This chain joins TRBV5-1 and TRBJ2-7, with 14 bases matching TRBD2. The CDR3 has 15 amino acids. Germline loops: CDR1 SGHRS, CDR2 YFSETQ. J was trimmed by 5 bases and V by 7 bases; bases with no gene match: 8. CDR3 residues: CASWLGTSGSHEQYF. CDR3 DNA sequence: TGCGCCAGCTGGTTGGGGACTAGCGGGAGCCACGAGCAGTACTTC.